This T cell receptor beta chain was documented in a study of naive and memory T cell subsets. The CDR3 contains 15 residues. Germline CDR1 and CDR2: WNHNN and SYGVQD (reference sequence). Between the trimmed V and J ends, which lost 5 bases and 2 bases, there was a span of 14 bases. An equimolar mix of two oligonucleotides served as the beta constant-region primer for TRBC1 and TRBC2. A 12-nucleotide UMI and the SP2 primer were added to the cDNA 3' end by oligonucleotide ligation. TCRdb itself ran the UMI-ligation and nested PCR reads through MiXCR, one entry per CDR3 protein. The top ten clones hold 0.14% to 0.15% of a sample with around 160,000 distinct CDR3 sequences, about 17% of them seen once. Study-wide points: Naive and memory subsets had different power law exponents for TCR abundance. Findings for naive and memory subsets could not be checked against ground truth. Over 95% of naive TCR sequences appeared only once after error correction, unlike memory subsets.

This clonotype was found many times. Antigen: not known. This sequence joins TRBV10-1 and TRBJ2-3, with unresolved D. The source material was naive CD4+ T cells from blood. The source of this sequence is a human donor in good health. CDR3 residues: CASSPHGSPTDTQYF. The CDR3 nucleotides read TGCGCCAGCAGTCCTCATGGTAGCCCCACAGATACGCAGTATTTT.